This passage covers 20 T cell receptor beta chains from one sample sequenced in a study of T cell repertoires in cytomegalovirus infection. Using its own MiXCR run on the reads, TCRdb lists one record per CDR3 protein. The profile shows roughly 500,000 distinct CDR3 sequences, approximately 15% of them singletons. The sample consisted of CD8+ T cells from PBMCs. The origin of the receptors is a human donor in good health (CMV status not recorded). Some clones in this sample may be carry-over from other donors' samples.

This clonotype was seen a handful of times. The chain uses TRBV6-1 and TRBJ2-1; 11 nucleotides align to TRBD1. After removal of 0 bases from V and 9 bases from J, the junction contained 7 bases not matched to a gene. CDR3 length: 16 amino acids. The germline V gene has CDR1 MNHNS and CDR2 SASEGT. The CDR3 DNA is TGTGCCAGCAGTGAAGCAGGACAGGGGGCCAGCCTTGAGCAGTTCTTC. It specifies CASSEAGQGASLEQFF.

This clonotype was seen ten or more times. The chain employs TRBV20-1 and TRBJ2-7; D is perhaps TRBD1 (5 bases). Trimming removed 4 bases from V and 2 bases from J, with 15 bases in between. The CDR3 runs 14 residues. CDR1 is DFQATT and CDR2 is SNEGSKA in the germline V gene (reference sequence). CDR3: CSANNDSRPYEQYF. The CDR3 bases are TGCAGTGCTAACAACGACAGCCGCCCCTACGAGCAGTACTTC.

Ten or more counts support this clonotype. The gene calls are TRBV7-3 and TRBJ2-3; D is possibly TRBD2 (6 bases). CDR1 SGHTA and CDR2 FQGTGA come from the germline V gene. The CDR3 runs 16 residues. Trimming took 5 bases from V and 1 from J, leaving 16 bases between them. DNA of the CDR3: TGTGCCAGCAGCCAAGGGACGGGAGTGGGCACAGATACGCAGTATTTT. Protein product: CASSQGTGVGTDTQYF.

In this sample, this clonotype turned up a few times. This rearrangement joins TRBV15 to TRBJ1-1; 10 bases are shared with TRBD1. CDR3 length: 15 residues. The germline V gene encodes CDR1 LNHNV and CDR2 YYDKDF (reference sequence). Unmatched junction bases numbered 9, after V lost 1 base and J lost 10 bases. This CDR3 is CATSRVSRDRGGAFF. DNA for the CDR3: TGTGCCACCAGCAGAGTGTCCCGGGACAGGGGAGGAGCTTTCTTT.

In this sample, this clonotype turned up many times. This sequence joins TRBV7-3 and TRBJ1-1, with TRBD1 identical over 7 bases. Germline V CDR1 and CDR2: SGHTA, FQGTGA. The CDR3 extends over 13 amino acids. With V trimmed by 5 bases and J by 6 bases, 6 bases remained unmatched. The CDR3 nucleotides read TGTGCCAGCAGCCCAGGGACAGTAGCTGAAGCTTTCTTT. As protein: CASSPGTVAEAFF.

This clonotype came up many times. The chain joins TRBV7-9 to TRBJ2-7; perhaps TRBD1 as D (5 bases). The CDR3 is 14 amino acids. V was shortened by 1 base and J by 5 bases, with 12 bases between the two germline ends. Germline CDR1 reads SEHNR; CDR2 reads FQNEAQ (reference sequence). CDR3 DNA: TGTGCCAGCAGCTTAGGGGCAGGGAAGGACGAGCAGTACTTC. This translates into CASSLGAGKDEQYF.

Notes on this clonotype: A much larger clone sits a single nucleotide away, making a read error possible. No conserved phenylalanine or tryptophan ends this CDR3, so it is likely a read error. The genes are TRBV5-6 and TRBJ2-1; a possible D gene is TRBD1 (6 bases). Trimming took 4 bases from V and 4 from J, leaving 12 bases between them. The CDR3 has 14 residues. In germline, CDR1 is SGHDT, CDR2 YYEEEE. CDR3 DNA sequence: TGTGCCAGCAGCGGGGGTGACAGGTACAATGAGCAGTTCTTA. Translated: CASSGGDRYNEQFL.

The J gene is TRBJ2-3, the V gene TRBV28; TRBD2 agrees at 10 bases. Per the germline V gene, CDR1 is MDHEN and CDR2 is SYDVKM. The length of the CDR3 is 20 residues. Germline trimming cut 6 bases from V and 0 bases from J; bases unmatched to any gene: 18. The DNA of the CDR3 is TGTGCCAGCAGCTCCCCAAGGGGCCTAGCGGGAGAGGCTAGCACAGATACGCAGTATTTT. Protein sequence: CASSSPRGLAGEASTDTQYF.

This clonotype was counted many times. CDR3 region: CASSLSNEKLFF. DNA of the CDR3: TGTGCCAGCAGCTTGTCGAATGAAAAACTGTTTTTT. The rearrangement uses TRBV7-9 and TRBJ1-4; no reliable D call. The V gene lost 3 bases and the J gene lost 5 bases, with 4 bases spanning the gap. The CDR3 is 12 residues long. CDR1 SEHNR and CDR2 FQNEAQ come from the germline V gene (reference sequence).

The table lists this clonotype with a few counts. V and J are TRBV5-1 and TRBJ2-6, with TRBD1 identical over 8 bases. V lost 0 bases, J lost 11 bases, and 4 bases stayed unmatched. There are 14 residues in the CDR3. Germline values: CDR1 SGHRS, CDR2 YFSETQ. CDR3 DNA sequence: TGCGCCAGCAGCTTGGGTGAGGGACAGGACGTCCTGACTTTC. Its translation: CASSLGEGQDVLTF. Variable domain in full (rest from reference TRBV5-1 and TRBJ2-6): KAGVTQTPRYLIKTRGQQVTLSCSPISGHRSVSWYQQTPGQGLQFLFEYFSETQRNKGNFPGRFSGRQFSNSRSEMNVSTLELGDSALYLCASSLGEGQDVLTFGAGSRLTVL.

This clonotype came up a few times. The V and J genes are TRBV27 and TRBJ2-5, with D unclear. Germline assignment: CDR1 MNHEY and CDR2 SMNVEV (reference sequence). V was cut by 8 bases and J by 5 bases, with 18 bases left in between. The CDR3 runs 14 residues. The CDR3 reads CASWTPSVGETQYF. CDR3 nucleotide sequence: TGTGCCAGCTGGACGCCTTCTGTAGGGGAGACCCAGTACTTC.

The V and J genes are TRBV11-3 and TRBJ2-1; the D is unclear. V was shortened by 4 bases and J by 6 bases, with 7 bases between the two germline ends. The CDR3 covers 12 residues. The germline V gene encodes CDR1 SGHNT and CDR2 YENEEA. The chain's CDR3 is CASSSVANEQFF. DNA of the CDR3: TGTGCCAGCAGCTCGGTCGCCAATGAGCAGTTCTTC.

This clonotype was counted at least ten times. The chain combines TRBV2 with TRBJ2-1; 8 bases map to TRBD2. The V segment lost 7 bases and the J segment 1 base; nucleotides outside the gene matches: 9. This CDR3 is built from 16 residues. The germline V gene encodes CDR1 SNHLY and CDR2 FYNNEI. CDR3 coding DNA: TGTGCCAGCAATGCCCCGGGACTAGGTTCCTACAATGAGCAGTTCTTC. Amino acid sequence: CASNAPGLGSYNEQFF. The full variable domain, completed using reference TRBV2 and TRBJ2-1, is EPEVTQTPSHQVTQMGQEVILRCVPISNHLYFYWYRQILGQKVEFLVSFYNNEISEKSEIFDDQFSVERPDGSNFTLKIRSTKLEDSAMYFCASNAPGLGSYNEQFFGPGTRLTVL.

This clonotype was counted ten times or more. The gene calls are TRBV11-2 and TRBJ2-2; 8 positions agree with TRBD1. Per the germline V gene, CDR1 is SGHAT and CDR2 is FQNNGV. The junction had 4 bases not matched to a gene; V was cut back by 11 bases and J by 2 bases. This CDR3 has 13 amino acids. CDR3 protein: CAVDRGNTGELFF. In DNA, the CDR3 is TGTGCCGTCGACAGGGGAAACACCGGGGAGCTGTTTTTT.

This clonotype was detected only a few times. The chain is built from TRBV15 and TRBJ1-5, with unresolved D. The CDR3 loop spans 12 amino acids. Trimming removed 1 base from V and 9 bases from J, with 7 bases in between. The germline gives CDR1 LNHNV, CDR2 YYDKDF (reference sequence). The CDR3 is CATSRGEGPQHF. The CDR3, as DNA: TGTGCCACCAGCAGAGGTGAGGGGCCCCAGCATTTT. The full variable domain, its missing parts supplied by reference TRBV15 and TRBJ1-5, is DAMVIQNPRYQVTQFGKPVTLSCSQTLNHNVMYWYQQKSSQAPKLLFHYYDKDFNNEADTPDNFQSRRPNTSFCFLDIRSPGLGDTAMYLCATSRGEGPQHFGDGTRLSIL.

The genes are TRBV14 and TRBJ2-7; no reliable D call. The CDR3 covers 14 residues. The germline V gene encodes CDR1 SGHDN and CDR2 FVKESK. The V end lost 3 bases, the J end lost 2 bases, and 11 bases lay between the germline ends. CDR3 sequence: CASSHRTHTYEQYF. CDR3 DNA: TGTGCCAGCAGCCATAGGACGCATACCTACGAGCAGTACTTC.

There are a few counts of this clonotype. V is TRBV6-4 and J is TRBJ2-2; 8 bases fit TRBD1. The CDR3 spans 14 residues. Germline CDR1 reads MRHNA; CDR2 reads SNTAGT. The V gene end was trimmed by 4 bases and the J gene end by 7 bases; junction bases not matched to a gene: 5. The CDR3 here is CASSATGENGELFF. The CDR3 DNA is TGTGCCAGCAGTGCGACAGGGGAGAACGGGGAGCTGTTTTTT.

The V gene is TRBV10-3, the J gene TRBJ2-7; a weak D match, TRBD1 (5 bases). The V and J ends lost 3 bases and 2 bases respectively, with 14 bases between them. This CDR3 comprises 15 residues. From germline, CDR1 is ENHRY and CDR2 SYGVKD. The CDR3 here is CAISDRELAPYEQYF. DNA of the CDR3: TGTGCCATCAGTGACAGGGAACTGGCACCCTACGAGCAGTACTTC.

The sample holds a few counts of this clonotype. V usage is TRBV5-6 and J usage is TRBJ1-4, with D possibly matching TRBD1 (6 bases). The CDR3 is 14 residues long. CDR1 SGHDT and CDR2 YYEEEE come from the germline V gene. Trimming took 2 bases from V and 8 from J, leaving 13 bases between them. The chain's CDR3 is CASSFWQGNEKLFF. CDR3 bases: TGTGCCAGCAGCTTTTGGCAGGGGAACGAAAAACTGTTTTTT. Variable domain in full (rest from reference TRBV5-6 and TRBJ1-4): DAGVTQSPTHLIKTRGQQVTLRCSPKSGHDTVSWYQQALGQGPQFIFQYYEEEERQRGNFPDRFSGHQFPNYSSELNVNALLLGDSALYLCASSFWQGNEKLFFGSGTQLSVL.

There are many counts of this clonotype. The chain joins TRBV11-1 to TRBJ2-1; D remains unclear. V shed 2 bases and J shed 6 bases, with 8 bases lying between them. Germline CDR1 is SGHAT and CDR2 is FQDESV (reference sequence). This CDR3 contains 13 residues. In nucleotides, the CDR3 is TGTGCCAGCAGCTTAAGACGGCCCAATGAGCAGTTCTTC. Protein: CASSLRRPNEQFF.